The 14 T cell receptor beta chains below all came from one sample that was sequenced in a study of blood T cell repertoires in COVID-19. Only in-frame clones appear in the TCRdb table, and some are missing; sequencing was by immunoSEQ multiplex PCR. This sample has over 55,000 clones, with 75% to 90% found just once. The source material was peripheral blood. These receptors originate from a man aged 45-65 years with active COVID-19.

The CDR3 coding sequence is TGTGCCAGCAGCCAGGGACTAGCGGGAGAGACCGGGGAGCTGTTTTTT. This encodes CASSQGLAGETGELFF. This chain connects TRBV5-4 to TRBJ2-2; 14 bases map to TRBD2. Germline V lookup: CDR1 SGHNT, CDR2 YYREEE (reference sequence). This CDR3 contains 16 residues. With V trimmed by 4 bases and J by 5 bases, 4 bases remained unmatched.

The V call is TRBV20-1, the J call TRBJ1-2; D unclear. V gave up 8 bases and J gave up 7 bases, with 11 bases separating them. The CDR3 totals 10 residues. In germline, CDR1 is DFQATT, CDR2 SNEGSKA (reference sequence). As DNA, the CDR3 is TGCAGTCCCGCCGGGTCTGGCTACACCTTC. It yields the protein CSPAGSGYTF.

The rearrangement uses TRBV27 and TRBJ1-2; D is unclear. CDR3 length equals 15 residues. Per germline, CDR1 MNHEY and CDR2 SMNVEV (reference sequence). V was clipped by 2 bases and J by 1 base, with 11 bases between them. The CDR3: CASSLNPAINYGYTF. CDR3 coding DNA: TGTGCCAGCAGTTTAAACCCCGCTATTAACTATGGCTACACCTTC.

The rearrangement joins TRBV18 to TRBJ2-1, with TRBD2 matching 10 bases. V dropped 6 bases and J dropped 6; count of bases not matched to a gene: 8. The CDR3 runs 15 residues. Per the germline V gene, CDR1 is KGHSH and CDR2 is LQKENI. The CDR3 is CASSPTGTSVNEQFF. DNA of the CDR3: TGTGCCAGCTCTCCTACCGGGACTAGCGTCAATGAGCAGTTCTTC.

This chain links TRBV14 with TRBJ2-7; 7 positions agree with TRBD2. With V trimmed by 2 bases and J by 0 bases, 7 bases remained unmatched. The CDR3 spans 16 residues. CDR1 is SGHDN, CDR2 FVKESK, per germline. CDR3 DNA sequence: TGTGCCAGCAGCCAATTCGTCGGCGGGAGCTCCTACGAGCAGTACTTC. As protein: CASSQFVGGSSYEQYF.

The genes are TRBV29-1 and TRBJ1-1; weak D call: TRBD1 (6 bases). The V end was cut by 6 bases, the J end by 0 bases, with 11 bases between. The CDR3 spans 13 residues. Germline values: CDR1 SQVTM, CDR2 ANQGSEA. The CDR3 DNA reads as TGCAGCGTGTTGGACAGCCTGAACACTGAAGCTTTCTTT. This encodes CSVLDSLNTEAFF.

This clone appeared once. The V call is TRBV2, the J call TRBJ2-2, with 7 bases fitting TRBD2. Per the germline V gene, CDR1 is SNHLY and CDR2 is FYNNEI. The CDR3 consists of 16 residues. V lost 6 bases and J lost 2; bases outside the gene matches: 9. CDR3 nucleotide sequence: TGTGCCAGCAGCCGTCTGGCGGGAGTTAACACCGGGGAGCTGTTTTTT. It specifies CASSRLAGVNTGELFF.

This clone was recorded only once. The chain links TRBV25-1 to TRBJ2-2, with unresolved D. CDR3 size: 14 residues. V lost 5 bases and J 4 bases, leaving 11 bases between the germline ends. CDR1 MGHDK and CDR2 SYGVNS come from the germline V gene. CDR3: CASSPILSTGELFF. CDR3 nucleotide sequence: TGTGCCAGCAGTCCAATTTTGAGCACCGGGGAGCTGTTTTTT.

The chain links TRBV19 to TRBJ2-3, with D possibly matching TRBD2 (6 bases). Germline CDR1 LNHDA, CDR2 SQIVND (reference sequence). CDR3 length: 15 residues. Trimming left V 4 bases short and J 2 bases short, with 13 bases between. The CDR3 DNA follows: TGTGCCAGTAGTAGTCGGCTAGCGAACACAGATACGCAGTATTTT. Translated: CASSSRLANTDTQYF.

The chain recombines TRBV5-1 with TRBJ1-2, with TRBD1 matching 9 bases. CDR3 size: 16 residues. CDR1 and CDR2 from the germline V gene are SGHRS and YFSETQ. The junction had 11 bases not matched to a gene; V was cut back by 5 bases and J by 3 bases. The CDR3 reads CASRSEQGAYYYGYTF. The DNA for the CDR3 is TGCGCCAGCAGGAGCGAACAGGGGGCGTACTACTATGGCTACACCTTC. Full variable domain (missing parts from reference TRBV5-1 and TRBJ1-2): KAGVTQTPRYLIKTRGQQVTLSCSPISGHRSVSWYQQTPGQGLQFLFEYFSETQRNKGNFPGRFSGRQFSNSRSEMNVSTLELGDSALYLCASRSEQGAYYYGYTFGSGTRLTVV.

This clone came up once. J is TRBJ1-2 and V is TRBV19; 8 bases are a match to TRBD1. With 7 bases clipped from V and 7 bases from J, the junction kept 5 bases outside the gene matches. Germline values: CDR1 LNHDA, CDR2 SQIVND (reference sequence). The CDR3 spans 12 residues. CDR3 protein: CASNTGGFGYTF. The CDR3 nucleotides are TGTGCCAGTAATACAGGGGGTTTTGGCTACACCTTC.

The V gene is TRBV7-3, the J gene TRBJ2-5, with TRBD1 matching 9 bases. The germline V gene has CDR1 SGHTA and CDR2 FQGTGA. The CDR3 runs to 16 residues. V lost 5 bases, J lost 5 bases, and 12 bases stayed unmatched. The DNA of the CDR3 is TGTGCCAGCAGCCCGTTTGGACAGGGGATTTCCGAGACCCAGTACTTC. This translates into CASSPFGQGISETQYF. The variable domain in full, completed from reference TRBV7-3 and TRBJ2-5, reads GAGVSQTPSNKVTEKGKYVELRCDPISGHTALYWYRQSLGQGPEFLIYFQGTGAADDSGLPNDRFFAVRPEGSVSTLKIQRTERGDSAVYLCASSPFGQGISETQYFGPGTRLLVL.

The rearrangement links TRBV14 to TRBJ2-1, with 8 bases lining up with TRBD1. Germline V lookup: CDR1 SGHDN, CDR2 FVKESK. V was clipped by 2 bases and J by 7 bases; unmatched bases: 7. This CDR3 comprises 15 residues. This chain's CDR3 is CASSQLRQGRNEQFF. Written as DNA, the CDR3 is TGTGCCAGCAGCCAACTCCGACAGGGGAGGAATGAGCAGTTCTTC. Full variable domain (missing parts from reference TRBV14 and TRBJ2-1): EAGVTQFPSHSVIEKGQTVTLRCDPISGHDNLYWYRRVMGKEIKFLLHFVKESKQDESGMPNNRFLAERTGGTYSTLKVQPAELEDSGVYFCASSQLRQGRNEQFFGPGTRLTVL.

The chain joins TRBV20-1 to TRBJ1-2; D remains unclear. In germline, CDR1 is DFQATT, CDR2 SNEGSKA (reference sequence). Trimming stripped 3 bases from V and 0 bases from J, with 11 bases between. The CDR3 loop spans 14 amino acids. CDR3 sequence: CSASFPETNYGYTF. The CDR3 DNA follows: TGCAGTGCTAGTTTCCCGGAGACTAACTATGGCTACACCTTC.